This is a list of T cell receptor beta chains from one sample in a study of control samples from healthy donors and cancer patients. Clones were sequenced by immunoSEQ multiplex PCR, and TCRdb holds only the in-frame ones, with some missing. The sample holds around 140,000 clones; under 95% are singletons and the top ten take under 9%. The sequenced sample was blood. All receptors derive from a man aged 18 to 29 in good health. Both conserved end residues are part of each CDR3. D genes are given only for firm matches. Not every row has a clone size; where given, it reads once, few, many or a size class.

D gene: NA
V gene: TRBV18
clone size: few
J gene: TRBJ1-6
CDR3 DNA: TGTGCCAGCTCACCTTCCGGGGTCCCCCCCAATTCACCCCTCCACTTT
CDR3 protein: CASSPSGVPPNSPLHF

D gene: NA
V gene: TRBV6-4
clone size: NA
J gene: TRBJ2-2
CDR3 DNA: TGTGCCAGCAGTCTCGAGCCCGCCGGGGAGCTGTTTTTT
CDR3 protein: CASSLEPAGELFF

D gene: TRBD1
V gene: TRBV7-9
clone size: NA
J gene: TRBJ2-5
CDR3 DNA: TGTGCCAGCAGCCTCGACCGGGACAGGCCCACTCTCCACCAAGAGACCCAGTACTTC
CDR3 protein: CASSLDRDRPTLHQETQYF

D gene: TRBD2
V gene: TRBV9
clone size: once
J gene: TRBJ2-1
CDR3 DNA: TGTGCCACCTCCCCTAGCGGGGGTAAAAATGAGCAGTTCTTC
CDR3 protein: CATSPSGGKNEQFF

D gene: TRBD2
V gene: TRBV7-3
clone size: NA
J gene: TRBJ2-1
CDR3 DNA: TGTGCCAGCAGCCCCAGTAGCGGGGGGGGTCGCAATGAGCAGTTCTTC
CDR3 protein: CASSPSSGGGRNEQFF

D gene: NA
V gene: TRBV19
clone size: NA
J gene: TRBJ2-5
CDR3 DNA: TGTGCCAGTAAAGGCGGGCAGGTTTCTGCAGAGACCCAGTACTTC
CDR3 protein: CASKGGQVSAETQYF

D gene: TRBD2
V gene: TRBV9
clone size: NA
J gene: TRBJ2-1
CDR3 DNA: TGTGCCAGCAGCGTAGCGGGCGGGGGGCCCTACAATGAGCAGTTCTTC
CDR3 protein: CASSVAGGGPYNEQFF

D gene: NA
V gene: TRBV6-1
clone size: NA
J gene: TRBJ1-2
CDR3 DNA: TGTGCCAGCAGTAAAGGGACCCCCGGGACTAACTATGGCTACACCTTC
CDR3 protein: CASSKGTPGTNYGYTF

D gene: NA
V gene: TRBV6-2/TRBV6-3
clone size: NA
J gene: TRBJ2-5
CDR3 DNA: TGTGCCAGCAGTTACTCCTTATCTATCCCCCGTCAAGAGACCCAGTACTTC
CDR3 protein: CASSYSLSIPRQETQYF

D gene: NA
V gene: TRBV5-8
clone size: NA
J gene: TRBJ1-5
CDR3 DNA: TGTGCCAGCAGCTTGTCCACGATTAGGAGCAATCAGCCCCAGCATTTT
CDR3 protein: CASSLSTIRSNQPQHF

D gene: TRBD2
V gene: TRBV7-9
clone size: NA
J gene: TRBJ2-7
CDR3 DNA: TGTGCCAGCAGCCCAATGGTGCCTAGCGGGGGGCACAGCTCCTACGAGCAGTACTTC
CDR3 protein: CASSPMVPSGGHSSYEQYF

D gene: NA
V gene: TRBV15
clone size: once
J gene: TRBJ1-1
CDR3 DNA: TGTGCCACCAGGATGGACAGGAACACTGAAGCTTTCTTT
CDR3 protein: CATRMDRNTEAFF

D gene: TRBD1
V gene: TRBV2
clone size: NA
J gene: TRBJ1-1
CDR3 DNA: TGTGCCAGCCGTCTGATGGGACAGGGGGGATCTGAAGCTTTCTTT
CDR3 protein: CASRLMGQGGSEAFF

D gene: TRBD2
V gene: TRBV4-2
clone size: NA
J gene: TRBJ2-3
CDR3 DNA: TGTGCCAGCAGCCCATGGGGGGGTACTAGCACAGATACGCAGTATTTT
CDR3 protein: CASSPWGGTSTDTQYF

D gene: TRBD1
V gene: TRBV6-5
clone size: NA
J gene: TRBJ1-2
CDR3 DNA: TGTGCCAGCCAAACGGGACAGATCTATGGCTACACCTTC
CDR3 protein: CASQTGQIYGYTF

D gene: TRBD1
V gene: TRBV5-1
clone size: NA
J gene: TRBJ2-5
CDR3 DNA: TGCGCCAGCAGCGGGCAGGGGGTACAAGAGACCCAGTACTTC
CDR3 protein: CASSGQGVQETQYF